The sequence of this TCR beta chain was determined in a study of metastatic and nonmetastatic thyroid tumors. V lost 6 bases, J lost 0 bases, and 12 bases lay in between. From germline, CDR1 is MDHEN and CDR2 SYDVKM. CDR3 length: 15 amino acids. Using MiXCR, TCRdb reanalyzed the PCR reads. The sample yields around 24,000 clones, more than 20% seen once. This clone was seen many times. Patients underwent thyroid surgery, and none had received any treatment before it. The TCR originated in a male donor with papillary thyroid cancer or a benign thyroid nodule (not recorded which). Some clones in this sample may be carry-over from other donors' samples. V and J are TRBV28 and TRBJ2-4, with D hard to call. Sequenced: tumor tissue. The CDR3 protein is CASSPLGLAKNIQYF. CDR3 bases: TGTGCCAGCAGCCCGCTGGGGTTAGCCAAAAACATTCAGTACTTC.